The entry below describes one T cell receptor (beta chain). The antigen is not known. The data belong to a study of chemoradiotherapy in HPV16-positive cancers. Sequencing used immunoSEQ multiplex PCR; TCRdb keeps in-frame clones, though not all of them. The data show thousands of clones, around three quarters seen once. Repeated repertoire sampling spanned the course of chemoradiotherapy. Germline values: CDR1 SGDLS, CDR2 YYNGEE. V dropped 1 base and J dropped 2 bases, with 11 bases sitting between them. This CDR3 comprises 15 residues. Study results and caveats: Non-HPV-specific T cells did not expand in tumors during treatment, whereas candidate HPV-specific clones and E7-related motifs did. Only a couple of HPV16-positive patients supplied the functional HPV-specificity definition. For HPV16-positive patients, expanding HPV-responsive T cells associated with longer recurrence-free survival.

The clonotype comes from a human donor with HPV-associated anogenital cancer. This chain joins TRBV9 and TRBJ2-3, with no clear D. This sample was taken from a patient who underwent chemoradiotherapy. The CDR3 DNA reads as TGTGCCAGCAGCGTATATGGGCATTCCACAGATACGCAGTATTTT. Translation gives CASSVYGHSTDTQYF.